These 9 T cell receptor beta chains came from one sample sequenced in a study of response to subunit inactivated influenza vaccine. Using its own MiXCR run on the RT-PCR reads, TCRdb lists one record per CDR3 protein. The sample contains roughly 670,000 distinct CDR3 sequences, 11% to 15% of which appear only once. The sequencing used PBMCs from blood, collected 14 to 15 days before vaccination. These receptors all come from a man between 50 and 59 years old who received an inactivated influenza vaccine.

This clonotype was found once. The chain is built from TRBV21-1 and TRBJ2-7; the D segment call TRBD1 is taken from the table without a DNA check. TRBV21-1 is noted as a pseudogene. This CDR3 contains 18 residues. This chain's CDR3 is CASSADPDRVDSVYEQYF. CDR3 DNA: TGTGCCAGCAGCGCGGACCCCGACCGTGTGGACAGCGTCTACGAGCAGTACTTC.

This chain uses TRBV6-1 with TRBJ2-2; 7 positions match TRBD2. J gave up 2 bases and V 7 bases, and 4 bases lay outside the gene matches. The CDR3 consists of 14 residues. Looked up from germline, CDR1 is MNHNS and CDR2 is SASEGT. The CDR3 region is CASTREPNTGELFF. The CDR3 bases are TGTGCCAGCACGCGGGAGCCCAACACCGGGGAGCTGTTTTTT.

V gene TRBV5-6 combines with J gene TRBJ2-7; 11 positions match TRBD2. This CDR3 has 17 amino acids. Germline loops: CDR1 SGHDT, CDR2 YYEEEE. V lost 0 bases, J lost 2 bases, and 7 bases stayed unmatched. CDR3 bases: TGTGCCAGCAGCTTGGCCGTGCTAGCGGGGGGCCCCTACGAGCAGTACTTC. Its protein product is CASSLAVLAGGPYEQYF.

The CDR3 loop reads CASSPVAGGGSPLHF. DNA of the CDR3: TGCGCCAGCAGCCCGGTGGCCGGGGGGGGATCACCCCTCCACTTT. The rearrangement uses TRBV5-1 and TRBJ1-6; a possible D gene is TRBD1 (5 bases). Trimming left V 4 bases short and J 10 bases short, with 18 bases between. The CDR3 runs 15 residues. Germline V gene lookup returns CDR1 SGHRS and CDR2 YFSETQ.

The V call is TRBV3-1, the J call TRBJ2-1, with D possibly TRBD2 on 5 matching bases. Germline assignment: CDR1 LGHDT and CDR2 YNNKEL (reference sequence). This CDR3 comprises 16 residues. Trimming removed 0 bases at V and 4 bases at J, with 13 bases between. CDR3 protein: CASSQEGRTRYNEQFF. The DNA for the CDR3 is TGTGCCAGCAGCCAAGAAGGGCGCACTAGATACAATGAGCAGTTCTTC.

This clonotype was counted only a few times. The chain links TRBV4-3 to TRBJ2-1, with D perhaps given as TRBD1 or TRBD2 (6 bases each). Germline V gene sequence: CDR1 LGHNA, CDR2 YSLEER. The CDR3 consists of 15 residues. Trimming took off 2 bases at V and 9 bases at J, with 17 bases between the two ends. The CDR3 DNA reads TGCGCCAGCAGCCAATCCGTTAGGGGGACTGTTGAGCAGTTCTTC. Translating it yields CASSQSVRGTVEQFF.

In this sample, this clonotype turned up a few times. The chain uses TRBV6-1 and TRBJ1-1; a weak D match, TRBD1 (5 bases). This CDR3 is 16 amino acids long. V was clipped by 6 bases and J by 3 bases, with 20 bases between them. Germline V gene data show CDR1 as MNHNS and CDR2 as SASEGT. As DNA, the CDR3 is TGTGCCAGCAGCCCGGGGAGGGGCAGGGCCGACACTGAAGCTTTCTTT. This codes for CASSPGRGRADTEAFF.

The chain links TRBV10-3 to TRBJ2-1; D is perhaps TRBD2 (5 bases). The V end lost 6 bases, the J end lost 10 bases, and 16 bases lay between the germline ends. Germline lookup yields CDR1 ENHRY and CDR2 SYGVKD. The CDR3 consists of 13 residues. CDR3 DNA: TGTGCCATCAGGTCGGGAAGCCCCGGGGAGCAGTTCTTC. Translated, it gives CAIRSGSPGEQFF.

This clonotype came up many times. The gene calls are TRBV7-9 and TRBJ1-5, with a tentative D call TRBD1 (6 bases). This CDR3 region has 13 residues. Germline V CDR1 and CDR2: SEHNR, FQNEAQ (reference sequence). The V end lost 3 bases, the J end lost 5 bases, and 8 bases lay between the germline ends. The CDR3 DNA reads as TGTGCCAGCAGCTTTGCAGGGGATCAGCCCCAGCATTTT. Amino acid sequence: CASSFAGDQPQHF.